This TCR beta chain was obtained from a study of T cell changes during pregnancy in multiple sclerosis (dated by TCRdb to about 2019). Regarding the research as a whole: Changes in the T cell repertoire over the course of pregnancy were examined in this study in women with multiple sclerosis.

The protocol used for the library was the immunoSEQ multiplex PCR assay. TCRdb mirrors the immuneACCESS table, restricted to in-frame sequences. Some clones are absent from its copies; in checked studies, under half trace to an unresolved V gene, and the reason for the others is unknown. The sample table holds about 17,000 clones, of which around 90% were seen once. The top ten clones comprise over 9.5% of the sample. The germline V gene provides CDR1 MGHRA and CDR2 YSYEKL. Its CDR3 holds 15 amino acids, cysteine through phenylalanine. Only the CDR3 DNA is retained, 45 bases long and in frame from the first base. The germline ends are 12 bases apart after V is trimmed by 4 bases and J by 0 bases. Comment on this clone: Its antigen is not yet known. There are no base qualities to consult, and no much larger clone falls within one base.

The specimen was CD8+ T cells from peripheral blood mononuclear cells, collected after pregnancy. The source of this sequence is a female donor in good health, enrolled as a control in a pregnancy study. The sequence joins TRBV4-1 to TRBJ2-5; a tentative D call is TRBD2 (5 bases match). The sequence in DNA is TGCGCCAGCAGCCCTGCCGGGATGTACCAAGAGACCCAGTACTTC. Translated, this gives CASSPAGMYQETQYF.